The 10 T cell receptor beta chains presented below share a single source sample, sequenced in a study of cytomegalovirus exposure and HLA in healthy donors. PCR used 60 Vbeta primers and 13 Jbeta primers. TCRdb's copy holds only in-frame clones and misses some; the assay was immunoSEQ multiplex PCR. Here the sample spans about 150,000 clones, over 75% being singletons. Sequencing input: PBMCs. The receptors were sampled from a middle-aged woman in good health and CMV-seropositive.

The CDR3, as DNA: TGCGCCAGCAGCTTGCTAGCAGCAGAGACCCAGTACTTC. Its translation: CASSLLAAETQYF. This sequence joins TRBV5-1 and TRBJ2-5; D might be TRBD2 (5 bases). In germline, CDR1 is SGHRS, CDR2 YFSETQ. CDR3 size: 13 residues. Trimming took 1 base from V and 4 from J, leaving 8 bases between them.

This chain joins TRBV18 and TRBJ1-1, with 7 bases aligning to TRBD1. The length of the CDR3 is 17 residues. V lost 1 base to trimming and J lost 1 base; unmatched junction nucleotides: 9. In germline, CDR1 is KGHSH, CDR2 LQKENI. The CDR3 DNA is TGTGCCAGCTCACCACGTGCAGGGGGGAGTCGGAACACTGAAGCTTTCTTT. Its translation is CASSPRAGGSRNTEAFF.

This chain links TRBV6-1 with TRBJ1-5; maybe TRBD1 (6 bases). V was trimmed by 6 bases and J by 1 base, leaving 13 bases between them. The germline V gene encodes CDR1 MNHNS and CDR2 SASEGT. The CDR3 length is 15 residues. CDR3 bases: TGTGCCAGCAGCGAGCGGACAGCCAGCAATCAGCCCCAGCATTTT. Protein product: CASSERTASNQPQHF.

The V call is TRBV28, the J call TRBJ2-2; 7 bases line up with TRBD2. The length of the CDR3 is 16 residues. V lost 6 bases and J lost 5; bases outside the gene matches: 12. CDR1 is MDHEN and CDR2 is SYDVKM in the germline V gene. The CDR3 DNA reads TGTGCCAGCAGCCCAGGTGGGGGGGGAAAGACCGGGGAGCTGTTTTTT. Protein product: CASSPGGGGKTGELFF. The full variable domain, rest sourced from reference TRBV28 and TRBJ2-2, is DVKVTQSSRYLVKRTGEKVFLECVQDMDHENMFWYRQDPGLGLRLIYFSYDVKMKEKGDIPEGYSVSREKKERFSLILESASTNQTSMYLCASSPGGGGKTGELFFGEGSRLTVL.

CDR3 DNA sequence: TGTGCCAGCCGCCGGGGGAATGAGCAGTTCTTC. It yields the protein CASRRGNEQFF. The chain employs TRBV6-5 and TRBJ2-1; D possibly corresponds to TRBD2 (6 bases). V was trimmed by 8 bases and J by 7 bases, leaving 9 bases between them. The CDR3 totals 11 residues. The V gene's germline CDR1 is MNHEY and CDR2 SVGAGI.

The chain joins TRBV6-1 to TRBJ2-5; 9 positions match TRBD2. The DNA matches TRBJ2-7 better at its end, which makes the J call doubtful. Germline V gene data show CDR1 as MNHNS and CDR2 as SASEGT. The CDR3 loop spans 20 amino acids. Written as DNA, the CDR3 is TGTGCCAGCAGTGAGGAGTGGGCCCGGCGGGAGGGCGACGGTTTGTACGAGCAGTACTTC. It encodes CASSEEWARREGDGLYEQYF.

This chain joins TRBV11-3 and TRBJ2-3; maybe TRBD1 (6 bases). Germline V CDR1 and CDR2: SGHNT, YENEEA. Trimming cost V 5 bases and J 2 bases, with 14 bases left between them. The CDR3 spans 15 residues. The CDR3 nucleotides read TGTGCCAGCAGCCCCGAGGGGGAACACACAGATACGCAGTATTTT. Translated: CASSPEGEHTDTQYF.

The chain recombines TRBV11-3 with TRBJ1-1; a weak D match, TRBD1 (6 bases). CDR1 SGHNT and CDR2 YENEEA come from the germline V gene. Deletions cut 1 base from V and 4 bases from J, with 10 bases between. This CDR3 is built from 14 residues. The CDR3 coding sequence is TGTGCCAGCAGCTTAGGCGGGGGCGCCACTGAAGCTTTCTTT. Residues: CASSLGGGATEAFF.

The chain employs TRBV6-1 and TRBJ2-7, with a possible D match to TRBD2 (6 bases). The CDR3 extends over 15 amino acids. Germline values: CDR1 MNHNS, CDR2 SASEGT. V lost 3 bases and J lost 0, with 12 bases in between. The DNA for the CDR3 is TGTGCCAGCAGTGAGGGACTGTTAGTCTCCTACGAGCAGTACTTC. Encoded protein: CASSEGLLVSYEQYF.

In nucleotides, the CDR3 is TGCGCCAGCAGCCAAGCCAGGGGAACCTACAATGAGCAGTTCTTC. This translates into CASSQARGTYNEQFF. J is TRBJ2-1 and V is TRBV4-1; TRBD1 is a possible D gene (6 bases). From germline, CDR1 is MGHRA and CDR2 YSYEKL. CDR3 length: 15 residues. V lost 1 base and J 2 bases, leaving 9 bases between the germline ends.